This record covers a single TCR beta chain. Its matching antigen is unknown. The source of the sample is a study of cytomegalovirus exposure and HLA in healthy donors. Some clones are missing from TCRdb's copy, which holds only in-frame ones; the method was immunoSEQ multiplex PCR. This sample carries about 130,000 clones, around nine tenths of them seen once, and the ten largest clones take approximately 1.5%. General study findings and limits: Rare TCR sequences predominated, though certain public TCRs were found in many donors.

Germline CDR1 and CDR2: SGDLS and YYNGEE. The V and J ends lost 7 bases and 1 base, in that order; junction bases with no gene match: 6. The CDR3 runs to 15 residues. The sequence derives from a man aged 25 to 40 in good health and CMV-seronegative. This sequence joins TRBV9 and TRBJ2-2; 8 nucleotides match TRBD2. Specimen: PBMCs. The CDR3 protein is CASGLARENTGELFF. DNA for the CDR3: TGTGCCAGCGGACTAGCACGCGAGAACACCGGGGAGCTGTTTTTT. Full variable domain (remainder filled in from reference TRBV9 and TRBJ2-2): DSGVTQTPKHLITATGQRVTLRCSPRSGDLSVYWYQQSLDQGLQFLIQYYNGEERAKGNILERFSAQQFPDLHSELNLSSLELGDSALYFCASGLARENTGELFFGEGSRLTVL.